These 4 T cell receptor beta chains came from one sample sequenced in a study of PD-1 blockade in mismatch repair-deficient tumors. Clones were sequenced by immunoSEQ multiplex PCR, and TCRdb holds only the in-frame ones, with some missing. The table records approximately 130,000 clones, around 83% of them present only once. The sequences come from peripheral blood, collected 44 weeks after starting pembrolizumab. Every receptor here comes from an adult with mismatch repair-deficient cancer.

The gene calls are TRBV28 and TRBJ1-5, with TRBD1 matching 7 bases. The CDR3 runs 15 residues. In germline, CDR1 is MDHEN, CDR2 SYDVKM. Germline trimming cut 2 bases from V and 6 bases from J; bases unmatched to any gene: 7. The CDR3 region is CASSLGQGVGQPQHF. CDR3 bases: TGTGCCAGCAGTTTAGGGCAGGGGGTAGGTCAGCCCCAGCATTTT.

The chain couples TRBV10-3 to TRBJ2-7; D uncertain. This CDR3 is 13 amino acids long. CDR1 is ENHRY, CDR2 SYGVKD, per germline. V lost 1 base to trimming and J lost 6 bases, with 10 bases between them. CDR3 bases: TGTGCCATCAGTGAGTTGAACCGTAGCGAGCAGTACTTC. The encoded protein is CAISELNRSEQYF.

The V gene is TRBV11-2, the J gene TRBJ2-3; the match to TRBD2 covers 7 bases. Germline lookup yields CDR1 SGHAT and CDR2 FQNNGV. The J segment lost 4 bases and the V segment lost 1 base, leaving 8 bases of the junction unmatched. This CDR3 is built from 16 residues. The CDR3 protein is CASSLGWRERADTQYF. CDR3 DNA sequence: TGTGCCAGCAGCTTAGGCTGGCGGGAGAGGGCAGATACGCAGTATTTT.

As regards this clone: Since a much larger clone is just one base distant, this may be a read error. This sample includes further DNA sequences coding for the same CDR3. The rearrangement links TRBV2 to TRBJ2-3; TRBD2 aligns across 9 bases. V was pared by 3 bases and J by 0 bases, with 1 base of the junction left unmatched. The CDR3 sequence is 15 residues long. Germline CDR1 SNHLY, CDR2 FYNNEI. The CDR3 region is CASSETSGSTDTQYF. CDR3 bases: TGTGCCAGCAGTGAGACTAGCGGAAGCACAGATACGCAGTATTTT.